Listed below are T cell receptor beta chains from one sample, sequenced in a study of beta chain features in type 1 diabetes. Produced via immunoSEQ multiplex PCR; TCRdb's table is partial and in-frame only. The sample has more than 550,000 clones, about 14% seen once. The sequencing sample was made of naive CD4+ T cells from blood. The receptors stem from a young man with type 1 diabetes. Each CDR3 is given with its conserved first and last residue. Size is stated for part of the rows, as once, few or many counts, or as a class when the clone is expanded.

V gene: TRBV9
J gene: TRBJ2-2
clone size: .
CDR3 protein: CASRETGGELGELFF

V gene: TRBV7-9
J gene: TRBJ2-7
clone size: few
CDR3 protein: CASSLVYEQYF

V gene: TRBV30
J gene: TRBJ1-1
clone size: .
CDR3 protein: CAWGPLRASTGGATEAFF

V gene: TRBV7-2
J gene: TRBJ2-5
clone size: few
CDR3 protein: CASSQPFFGGAHETQYF

V gene: TRBV7-6
J gene: TRBJ1-1
clone size: few
CDR3 protein: CASSLQPLNTEAFF

V gene: TRBV9
J gene: TRBJ1-2
clone size: .
CDR3 protein: CASSARPTDSLIYGYTF

V gene: TRBV25-1
J gene: TRBJ1-5
clone size: few
CDR3 protein: CASSGPGLHGQPQHF

V gene: TRBV5-1
J gene: TRBJ2-7
clone size: .
CDR3 protein: CASSSAAGFYEQYF

V gene: TRBV19
J gene: TRBJ2-7
clone size: .
CDR3 protein: CATGRQGGPSYEQYF

V gene: TRBV7-8
J gene: TRBJ2-3
clone size: .
CDR3 protein: CASRTQGPDTQYF

V gene: TRBV7-2
J gene: TRBJ2-1
clone size: .
CDR3 protein: CASSSLTGEQFF

V gene: TRBV6-6
J gene: TRBJ2-1
clone size: .
CDR3 protein: CASSLLAGGPNEQFF

V gene: TRBV18
J gene: TRBJ2-1
clone size: .
CDR3 protein: CASSPSSGSYNEQFF

V gene: TRBV18
J gene: TRBJ1-2
clone size: few
CDR3 protein: CASSPVADYGYTF

V gene: TRBV30
J gene: TRBJ1-4
clone size: .
CDR3 protein: CAWSVGTLNEKLFF

V gene: TRBV7-9
J gene: TRBJ1-6
clone size: few
CDR3 protein: CASSPPDRPLHF

V gene: TRBV5-4
J gene: TRBJ2-5
clone size: .
CDR3 protein: CASSSGQGSPKETQYF

V gene: TRBV5-6
J gene: TRBJ2-2
clone size: few
CDR3 protein: CASRSGPGEPGELFF

V gene: TRBV4-2
J gene: TRBJ2-1
clone size: few
CDR3 protein: CASSQTGAGYNEQFF

V gene: TRBV30
J gene: TRBJ1-2
clone size: .
CDR3 protein: CAWSVPGDRHGYTF

V gene: TRBV29-1
J gene: TRBJ2-3
clone size: .
CDR3 protein: CSLTLGLAGDTQYF

V gene: TRBV6-5
J gene: TRBJ2-5
clone size: few
CDR3 protein: CASSGGGETQYF

V gene: TRBV28
J gene: TRBJ1-5
clone size: .
CDR3 protein: CASSPGQGRQPQHF

V gene: TRBV30
J gene: TRBJ1-1
clone size: few
CDR3 protein: CAWSWVANTEAFF

V gene: TRBV28
J gene: TRBJ2-7
clone size: few
CDR3 protein: CASTPKGQPYEQYF

V gene: TRBV11-1
J gene: TRBJ1-1
clone size: few
CDR3 protein: CASSPRARSEAFF

V gene: TRBV30
J gene: TRBJ1-4
clone size: .
CDR3 protein: CAWSVWAASTNEKLFF

V gene: TRBV23-1
J gene: TRBJ1-1
clone size: .
CDR3 protein: CASSLRGRVSMNTEAFF

V gene: TRBV5-1
J gene: TRBJ2-7
clone size: .
CDR3 protein: CASSLTSGFIYEQYF

V gene: TRBV9
J gene: TRBJ1-1
clone size: .
CDR3 protein: CASSRQGATEAFF

V gene: TRBV5-6
J gene: TRBJ1-4
clone size: .
CDR3 protein: CASSLGDRGNEKLFF

V gene: TRBV2
J gene: TRBJ2-1
clone size: .
CDR3 protein: CASRLKHRDLYNEQFF

V gene: TRBV2
J gene: TRBJ2-5
clone size: few
CDR3 protein: CASSLGLAGGQETQYF

V gene: TRBV30
J gene: TRBJ1-2
clone size: few
CDR3 protein: CAWSVGTGVGYTF

V gene: TRBV10-3
J gene: TRBJ2-3
clone size: few
CDR3 protein: CALRGRSTDTQYF